What follows are 13 T cell receptor beta chains derived from one specimen sequenced in a study of beta chain features in type 1 diabetes. The entirety of the isolated RNA underwent reverse transcription, so expressed TCRB transcripts were sequenced. Some clones are missing from TCRdb's copy, which holds only in-frame ones; the method was immunoSEQ multiplex PCR. The sample lists 810,000 or so clones; under 20% were seen once. Sample: naive CD4+ T cells from blood. The receptors shown here come from a woman younger than 35 in good health.

This clone turned up a few times. The rearrangement links TRBV19 to TRBJ1-1, with D perhaps matching TRBD1 (5 bases). Trimming removed 5 bases at V and 6 bases at J, with 19 bases between. CDR1 and CDR2 from the germline V gene are LNHDA and SQIVND (reference sequence). This CDR3 is built from 15 residues. The DNA for the CDR3 is TGTGCCAGTAGTTTGGAGGGTTCAGGGTCTGCTGAAGCTTTCTTT. Residues: CASSLEGSGSAEAFF.

This clone was seen only a few times. The chain carries TRBV7-2 and TRBJ2-5, with 7 bases lining up with TRBD1. Germline loops: CDR1 SGHTA, CDR2 FQGNSA. V shed 5 bases, J shed 4 bases, and the junction held 10 bases outside the gene matches. The CDR3 totals 15 residues. The chain's CDR3 is CASSHVTGSRETQYF. CDR3 bases: TGTGCCAGCAGCCATGTGACAGGGAGTCGAGAGACCCAGTACTTC. The full variable domain, its missing parts supplied by reference TRBV7-2 and TRBJ2-5, is GAGVSQSPSNKVTEKGKDVELRCDPISGHTALYWYRQSLGQGLEFLIYFQGNSAPDKSGLPSDRFSAERTGGSVSTLTIQRTQQEDSAVYLCASSHVTGSRETQYFGPGTRLLVL.

There are a few counts of this clone. CDR3 in DNA: TGTGCCAGCAGCCCTCTAAGACAGGGGGCCTACGAGCAGTACTTC. It specifies CASSPLRQGAYEQYF. The rearrangement uses TRBV6-5 and TRBJ2-5; the match to TRBD1 covers 9 bases. The J call is doubtful: the DNA matches TRBJ2-7 better. Per the germline V gene, CDR1 is MNHEY and CDR2 is SVGAGI. The CDR3 covers 15 residues.

This clone was detected only a few times. The chain couples TRBV15 to TRBJ2-1; no clear D. The V gene lost 5 bases and the J gene lost 9 bases, with 17 bases spanning the gap. CDR3 length equals 14 residues. Per germline, CDR1 LNHNV and CDR2 YYDKDF (reference sequence). This CDR3 is CATSRGGLSPEQFF. The CDR3 DNA reads TGTGCCACCAGCCGCGGTGGGCTATCCCCTGAGCAGTTCTTC.

This clone was observed a handful of times. The chain joins TRBV7-9 to TRBJ2-1; D might be TRBD1 (5 bases). CDR3 length equals 12 residues. V was pared by 3 bases and J by 12 bases, with 12 bases between. Germline-derived CDR1 and CDR2 are SEHNR and FQNEAQ (reference sequence). The CDR3 nucleotides read TGTGCCAGCAGCTTTCTTCTAGGGGCGCAGTTCTTC. It is translated as CASSFLLGAQFF.

The CDR3 loop reads CASSLIKAGTDTQYF. For the CDR3, the DNA is TGTGCCAGCAGTTTGATTAAGGCGGGTACAGATACGCAGTATTTT. The chain uses TRBV28 and TRBJ2-3, with D possibly matching TRBD2 (5 bases). The CDR3 has 15 amino acids. Germline V gene data show CDR1 as MDHEN and CDR2 as SYDVKM. V was cut by 3 bases and J by 3 bases, with 13 bases left in between.

The V call is TRBV7-6, the J call TRBJ2-2; the match to TRBD2 covers 13 bases. V was pared by 3 bases and J by 5 bases, with 3 bases of the junction left unmatched. The CDR3 spans 16 residues. CDR1 and CDR2 from the germline V gene are SGHVS and FNYEAQ. In nucleotides, the CDR3 is TGTGCCAGCAGCTTCCGACTAGCGGGAGGTACCGGGGAGCTGTTTTTT. This sequence encodes CASSFRLAGGTGELFF.

This clone was counted a few times. The V call is TRBV5-1, the J call TRBJ2-7; D assignment may be TRBD1 or TRBD2 (5 bases each). The CDR3 runs 15 residues. Per the germline V gene, CDR1 is SGHRS and CDR2 is YFSETQ. With 2 bases removed from V and 0 bases from J, the gap between germline ends came to 12 bases. CDR3 DNA: TGCGCCAGCAGCTTTTCCGGGACCGTCTCCTACGAGCAGTACTTC. Encoded protein: CASSFSGTVSYEQYF.

V is TRBV28 and J is TRBJ1-1, with D maybe TRBD1 (5 bases). The CDR3 extends over 14 amino acids. Trimming left V 7 bases short and J 9 bases short, with 21 bases between. CDR1 and CDR2 (germline): MDHEN, SYDVKM. The CDR3 here is CASTTGGSGRKAFF. CDR3 bases: TGTGCCAGCACCACAGGAGGTAGTGGAAGAAAAGCTTTCTTT. Complete variable domain (other parts from reference TRBV28 and TRBJ1-1): DVKVTQSSRYLVKRTGEKVFLECVQDMDHENMFWYRQDPGLGLRLIYFSYDVKMKEKGDIPEGYSVSREKKERFSLILESASTNQTSMYLCASTTGGSGRKAFFGQGTRLTVV.

The chain recombines TRBV2 with TRBJ1-2; D unclear. CDR3 length: 13 residues. Germline CDR1 and CDR2: SNHLY and FYNNEI. Between the trimmed V and J ends, which lost 7 bases and 3 bases, there was a span of 12 bases. Here the CDR3 reads CASTNGGHYGYTF. The DNA for the CDR3 is TGTGCCAGCACCAACGGTGGGCACTATGGCTACACCTTC.

This chain uses TRBV23-1 with TRBJ1-5, with 8 bases matching TRBD1. TRBV23-1 is placed among ORFs of uncertain function. V gave up 7 bases and J gave up 0 bases; unmatched junction bases: 14. CDR3 length equals 18 residues. CDR3 sequence reads: CASKLGTGPPHSNQPQHF. Written as DNA, the CDR3 is TGCGCCAGCAAGCTTGGGACAGGACCGCCCCATAGCAATCAGCCCCAGCATTTT.

The chain carries TRBV5-1 and TRBJ1-1; maybe TRBD1 (5 bases). V was cut by 3 bases and J by 4 bases, with 16 bases left in between. The CDR3 runs 15 residues. Germline CDR1 SGHRS, CDR2 YFSETQ. The CDR3 here is CASSYLTGGGTEAFF. CDR3 bases: TGCGCCAGCAGCTACCTGACCGGGGGTGGCACTGAAGCTTTCTTT.

This clone came up a few times. The CDR3 DNA reads TGCAGCGCCACAGGCTATAACAAAAACATTCAGTACTTC. Its translation: CSATGYNKNIQYF. V gene TRBV29-1 combines with J gene TRBJ2-4; possible D gene TRBD1, 5 bases. The V end was cut by 7 bases, the J end by 3 bases, with 13 bases between. Germline V gene sequence: CDR1 SQVTM, CDR2 ANQGSEA. The CDR3 has 13 amino acids.